This T cell receptor (beta chain) is drawn from a study of shared clonotypes between healthy human individuals. Study information: Each donor's CD8 memory used one plate, CD8 naive two, each CD4 subset three. Study-level points and caveats: Among several donors, roughly 5% of naive CD4 clonotypes were found in common.

Germline V lookup: CDR1 SEHNR, CDR2 FQNEAQ (reference sequence). The CDR3 is 10 residues long. Assay used: immunoSEQ multiplex PCR; TCRdb lists only in-frame clones, some missing. This sample carries fewer than 2.5 million clones, 90% to 95% of them seen once, and the ten largest clones take about 0.34%. Of note for this clone: The antigen is undetermined. One end of the junction does not line up with germline, which may come from a read error.

The V call is TRBV7-9, the J call TRBJ2-3; unclear D gene. This receptor was obtained from a man between 18 and 35 years old in good health. Some clones in this sample may be carry-over from other donors' samples. The specimen sequenced was naive CD4+ T cells from PBMCs. Indicated subset: CD45RA+ positively selected. This CDR3 is CASSIDTQYF. CDR3 sequence (DNA): TGTGCCAGCAGCATAGATACGCAGTATTTT.